Following are 22 T cell receptor beta chains from one sample sequenced in a study of blood T cell repertoires in COVID-19. The protocol was immunoSEQ multiplex PCR, while the TCRdb copy is restricted to in-frame clones and leaves out a portion. The table records tens of thousands of clones, 84% of them present only once. Sequencing was done on a sample of peripheral blood. The receptors stem from a man between 60 and 75 years old with acute or convalescent COVID-19.

This chain joins TRBV11-2 and TRBJ2-7; 8 bases line up with TRBD2. With V trimmed by 3 bases and J by 1 base, 5 bases remained unmatched. The CDR3 is made up of 15 amino acids. CDR1 and CDR2 from the germline V gene are SGHAT and FQNNGV. The CDR3, as DNA: TGTGCCAGCAGCTTTGGGACTAGTTTGTCCTACGAGCAGTACTTC. Amino acid sequence: CASSFGTSLSYEQYF.

The V gene is TRBV9, the J gene TRBJ1-2; weak D call: TRBD1 (6 bases). V lost 0 bases, J lost 3 bases, and 9 bases lay in between. The CDR3 spans 14 residues. Germline CDR1 is SGDLS and CDR2 is YYNGEE. The DNA of the CDR3 is TGTGCCAGCAGCGTAGGCAGGGGTGACTATGGCTACACCTTC. It encodes CASSVGRGDYGYTF.

This chain links TRBV20-1 with TRBJ2-3; 8 bases line up with TRBD2. The junction had 8 bases not matched to a gene; V was cut back by 3 bases and J by 6 bases. Germline CDR1 DFQATT, CDR2 SNEGSKA (reference sequence). The CDR3 has 14 amino acids. CDR3 sequence reads: CSASPPGRGDTQYF. The CDR3, as DNA: TGCAGTGCTAGTCCCCCCGGGAGGGGCGATACGCAGTATTTT.

This rearrangement joins TRBV28 to TRBJ1-6, with 8 bases aligning to TRBD1. Germline CDR1 and CDR2: MDHEN and SYDVKM. Trimming removed 6 bases from V and 6 bases from J; junction bases left unmatched: 4. The CDR3 spans 14 residues. The CDR3 loop is CASSLDRGNSPLHF. CDR3 coding DNA: TGTGCCAGCAGCTTAGACAGGGGTAATTCACCCCTCCACTTT.

The J gene is TRBJ1-5, the V gene TRBV24-1; maybe TRBD1 (5 bases). The CDR3 spans 18 residues. Trimming took off 4 bases at V and 1 base at J, with 19 bases between the two ends. Germline CDR1 KGHDR, CDR2 SFDVKD. The CDR3 spells CATSDSPSGGTSNQPQHF. The DNA of the CDR3 is TGTGCCACCAGTGACTCCCCTTCCGGGGGTACGAGCAATCAGCCCCAGCATTTT.

The chain has TRBV30 and TRBJ1-1; D gene ambiguous. Germline V gene lookup returns CDR1 GTSNPN and CDR2 SVGIG (reference sequence). The CDR3 has 15 residues. V was shortened by 4 bases and J by 1 base, with 16 bases between the two germline ends. The CDR3 DNA reads TGTGCCTGGATTAGAGGAGGGAATGCGAACACTGAAGCTTTCTTT. This encodes CAWIRGGNANTEAFF.

A note on this clone: This sample also contains other DNA sequences that code for the same CDR3. The rearrangement uses TRBV30 and TRBJ1-5; 7 bases match TRBD1. There are 14 residues in the CDR3. V shed 0 bases and J 2 bases; nucleotides not matched to a gene: 1. In germline, CDR1 is GTSNPN, CDR2 SVGIG (reference sequence). The CDR3 region is CAWSVGGGNQPQHF. The CDR3 DNA is TGTGCCTGGAGTGTAGGGGGCGGCAATCAGCCCCAGCATTTT.

The chain carries TRBV3-1 (or the pseudogene TRBV3-2) and TRBJ1-2, with 9 bases matching TRBD1. Germline V CDR1 and CDR2: LGHDT, YNNKEL (reference sequence). V was clipped by 3 bases and J by 5 bases; unmatched bases: 7. This CDR3 is built from 15 residues. The CDR3 DNA reads as TGTGCCAGCAGCCAGACCTCAGGGACAGGGTATGGCTACACCTTC. It translates to CASSQTSGTGYGYTF.

The chain links TRBV6-2 or TRBV6-3 to TRBJ1-1; 9 bases map to TRBD1. J lost 4 bases, V lost 6 bases, and 15 bases had no gene match. Per germline, CDR1 MNHEY and CDR2 SVGEGT. The CDR3 sequence is 17 residues long. CDR3 region: CASSPPGQGISITEAFF. Here the CDR3 DNA reads TGTGCCAGCAGCCCACCGGGACAGGGTATTTCTATCACTGAAGCTTTCTTT.

The chain recombines TRBV2 with TRBJ1-1; perhaps TRBD1 as D (6 bases). Looked up from germline, CDR1 is SNHLY and CDR2 is FYNNEI. The CDR3 has 15 amino acids. V gave up 3 bases and J gave up 1 base, with 12 bases separating them. CDR3 bases: TGTGCCAGCAGTGAGAGAGGACAGCAGAACACTGAAGCTTTCTTT. Protein sequence: CASSERGQQNTEAFF.

The chain links TRBV5-8 to TRBJ1-3, with a tentative D call TRBD1 (5 bases). The CDR3 is 14 amino acids. Germline V lookup: CDR1 SGHTS, CDR2 YDEGEE. V was shortened by 4 bases and J by 0 bases, with 8 bases between the two germline ends. DNA for the CDR3: TGTGCCAGCAGCAGGGGTTACTCTGGAAACACCATATATTTT. Its protein product is CASSRGYSGNTIYF.

This clone has just one count. The chain links TRBV6-5 to TRBJ1-2; TRBD1 aligns across 7 bases. V lost 6 bases, J lost 8 bases, and 12 bases stayed unmatched. This CDR3 spans 14 amino acids. The germline CDR1 and CDR2 sequences are MNHEY and SVGAGI. The CDR3 spells CASSPGTGVGGYTF. CDR3 nucleotides: TGTGCCAGCAGCCCCGGAACAGGGGTCGGGGGCTACACCTTC.

This rearrangement joins TRBV7-2 to TRBJ1-2; a weak D match, TRBD1 (6 bases). Between the trimmed V and J ends, which lost 2 bases and 3 bases, there was a span of 16 bases. The CDR3 consists of 16 residues. CDR1 SGHTA and CDR2 FQGNSA come from the germline V gene. The CDR3: CASSLSNLQGHYGYTF. CDR3 DNA: TGTGCCAGCAGCTTATCAAACTTGCAGGGGCACTATGGCTACACCTTC.

The chain has TRBV24-1 and TRBJ1-5; D unclear. This CDR3 has 14 residues. Germline lookup yields CDR1 KGHDR and CDR2 SFDVKD. Trimming shortened V by 7 bases and J by 7 bases, and 16 bases separated the two germline ends. Written as DNA, the CDR3 is TGTGCCACCAGCTCGAGTTTCAGTAGCCAGCCCCAGCATTTT. Its translation is CATSSSFSSQPQHF.

The chain employs TRBV4-1 and TRBJ1-5, with TRBD1 as a possible D gene (6 bases). This CDR3 is built from 15 residues. CDR1 is MGHRA and CDR2 is YSYEKL in the germline V gene. V was trimmed by 0 bases and J by 6 bases, leaving 12 bases between them. The CDR3 sequence: CASSQESTGRQPQHF. DNA of the CDR3: TGCGCCAGCAGCCAAGAAAGCACAGGGCGTCAGCCCCAGCATTTT.

The gene calls are TRBV19 and TRBJ1-3, with TRBD1 matching 8 bases. Germline CDR1 and CDR2: LNHDA and SQIVND (reference sequence). Trimming cost V 3 bases and J 2 bases; bases outside gene matches: 3. This CDR3 region has 15 residues. The CDR3 here is CASSIPTGAGNTIYF. The CDR3 DNA follows: TGTGCCAGTAGTATTCCGACAGGGGCTGGAAACACCATATATTTT. The whole variable domain, filled in from reference TRBV19 and TRBJ1-3, reads DGGITQSPKYLFRKEGQNVTLSCEQNLNHDAMYWYRQDPGQGLRLIYYSQIVNDFQKGDIAEGYSVSREKKESFPLTVTSAQKNPTAFYLCASSIPTGAGNTIYFGEGSWLTVV.

This rearrangement joins TRBV6-2 or TRBV6-3 to TRBJ2-1; D uncertain. Germline V lookup: CDR1 MNHEY, CDR2 SVGEGT. V gave up 4 bases and J gave up 6 bases, with 10 bases separating them. The length of the CDR3 is 13 residues. DNA for the CDR3: TGTGCCAGCAGTTTGGGCTTTGGCAATGAGCAGTTCTTC. Amino acid sequence: CASSLGFGNEQFF.

The rearrangement links TRBV4-1 to TRBJ2-7; 10 positions match TRBD1. After removal of 3 bases from V and 0 bases from J, the junction contained 11 bases not matched to a gene. This CDR3 has 18 amino acids. Germline CDR1 and CDR2: MGHRA and YSYEKL. In DNA, the CDR3 is TGCGCCAGCAGCCAGGCTTACCAGACAGGGGGCTACTCCTACGAGCAGTACTTC. Protein product: CASSQAYQTGGYSYEQYF.

This chain uses TRBV4-2 with TRBJ2-1; a weak D match, TRBD1 (6 bases). This CDR3 is built from 11 residues. CDR1 is LGHNA and CDR2 is YNFKEQ in the germline V gene. V shed 8 bases and J shed 4 bases, with 6 bases lying between them. CDR3 amino acids: CASGQYNEQFF. The CDR3, as DNA: TGTGCCAGCGGACAGTACAATGAGCAGTTCTTC.

V and J are TRBV11-2 and TRBJ1-2; a weak D match, TRBD1 (5 bases). The CDR3 is 16 residues long. The V gene's germline CDR1 is SGHAT and CDR2 FQNNGV. The V and J ends lost 0 bases and 2 bases respectively, with 13 bases between them. CDR3 sequence: CASSLDLGVSNYGYTF. The CDR3 DNA reads TGTGCCAGCAGCTTAGATCTAGGGGTCTCCAACTATGGCTACACCTTC.

This chain links TRBV3-1 (or the pseudogene TRBV3-2) with TRBJ1-1; D unclear. CDR1 LGHDT and CDR2 YNNKEL come from the germline V gene (reference sequence). CDR3 length: 14 amino acids. The germline V and J ends were trimmed by 4 bases and 4 bases, with 13 bases remaining between them. The CDR3 sequence: CASSLTVYGTEAFF. For the CDR3, the DNA is TGTGCCAGCAGCCTTACGGTTTATGGCACTGAAGCTTTCTTT.

The chain couples TRBV12-3 or TRBV12-4 to TRBJ1-2, with D possibly TRBD1 on 5 matching bases. CDR3 size: 13 residues. V lost 6 bases and J lost 6, with 14 bases in between. The CDR3 DNA follows: TGTGCCAGCAGACGAGACAGCCCGGATGGCTACACCTTC. This encodes CASRRDSPDGYTF.